Following are 4 T cell receptor beta chains from one sample sequenced in a study of control samples from healthy donors and cancer patients. The repertoire was sequenced with immunoSEQ multiplex PCR; TCRdb's copy has only in-frame clones and lacks some. The table has 90,000 to 100,000 clones, over 60% seen once; the top ten hold roughly a tenth. The material sequenced was blood. The receptor set was obtained from a woman aged 25-40 years in good health.

The rearrangement uses TRBV30 and TRBJ1-1; D uncertain. This CDR3 has 12 residues. Germline loops: CDR1 GTSNPN, CDR2 SVGIG (reference sequence). V shed 5 bases and J shed 5 bases, with 12 bases lying between them. The CDR3 nucleotides are TGTGCCTGGTCTACCACGGAGACTGAAGCTTTCTTT. Protein: CAWSTTETEAFF.

Only a few counts were recorded for this clone. V and J are TRBV5-1 and TRBJ2-5, with a tentative D call TRBD2 (5 bases). V lost 1 base to trimming and J lost 4 bases, with 14 bases between them. CDR1 SGHRS and CDR2 YFSETQ come from the germline V gene. The CDR3 length is 15 residues. DNA for the CDR3: TGCGCCAGCAGCTTGCACCGGACTGACGGAGAGACCCAGTACTTC. Protein sequence: CASSLHRTDGETQYF.

The chain couples TRBV3-1 (or the pseudogene TRBV3-2) to TRBJ2-3; 8 bases agree with TRBD2. CDR1 LGHDT and CDR2 YNNKEL come from the germline V gene (reference sequence). The CDR3 runs to 17 residues. J lost 7 bases, V lost 0 bases, and 12 bases had no gene match. The CDR3 loop reads CASSQEGAGATTHTQYF. CDR3 DNA: TGTGCCAGCAGCCAAGAAGGAGCGGGGGCCACCACGCATACGCAGTATTTT.

V and J are TRBV9 and TRBJ2-1, with 7 bases matching TRBD2. The CDR3 covers 15 residues. CDR1 is SGDLS and CDR2 is YYNGEE in the germline V gene. V shed 4 bases and J 0 bases; nucleotides not matched to a gene: 4. CDR3: CASSRSSGSYNEQFF. The CDR3 nucleotides are TGTGCCAGCAGCCGATCTAGCGGCTCCTACAATGAGCAGTTCTTC.